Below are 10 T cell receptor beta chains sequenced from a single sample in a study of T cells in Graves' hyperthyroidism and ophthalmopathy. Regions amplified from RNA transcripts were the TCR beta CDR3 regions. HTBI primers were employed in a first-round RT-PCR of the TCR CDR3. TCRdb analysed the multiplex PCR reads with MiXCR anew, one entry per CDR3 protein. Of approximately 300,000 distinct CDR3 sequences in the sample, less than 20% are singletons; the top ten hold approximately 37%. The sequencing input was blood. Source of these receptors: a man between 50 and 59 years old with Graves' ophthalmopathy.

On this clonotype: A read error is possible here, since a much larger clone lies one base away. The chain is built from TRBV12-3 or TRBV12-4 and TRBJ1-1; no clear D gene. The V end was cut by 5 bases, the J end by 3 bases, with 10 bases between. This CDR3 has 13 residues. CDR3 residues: CASSPGPYTEAFF. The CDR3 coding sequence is TGTGCCAGCAGTCCCGGACCCTACACTGAAGCTTTCTTT.

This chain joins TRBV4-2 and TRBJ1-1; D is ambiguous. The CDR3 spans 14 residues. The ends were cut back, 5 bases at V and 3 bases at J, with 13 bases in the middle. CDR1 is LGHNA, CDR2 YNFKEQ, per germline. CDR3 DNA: TGTGCCAGCAGCAAGTCTGGGCCGTACACTGAAGCTTTCTTT. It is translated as CASSKSGPYTEAFF.

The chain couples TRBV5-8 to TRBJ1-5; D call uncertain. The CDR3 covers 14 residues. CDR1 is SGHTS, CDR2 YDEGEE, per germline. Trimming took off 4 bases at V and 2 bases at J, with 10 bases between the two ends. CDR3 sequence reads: CASSPRWGNQPQHF. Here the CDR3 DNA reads TGTGCCAGCAGCCCCCGGTGGGGCAATCAGCCCCAGCATTTT.

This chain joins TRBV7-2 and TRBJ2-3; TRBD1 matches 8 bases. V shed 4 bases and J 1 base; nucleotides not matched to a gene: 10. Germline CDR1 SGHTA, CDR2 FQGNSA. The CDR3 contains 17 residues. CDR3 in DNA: TGTGCCAGCAGCTCGTCTTTGCAGGGGGCAGGCACAGATACGCAGTATTTT. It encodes CASSSSLQGAGTDTQYF.

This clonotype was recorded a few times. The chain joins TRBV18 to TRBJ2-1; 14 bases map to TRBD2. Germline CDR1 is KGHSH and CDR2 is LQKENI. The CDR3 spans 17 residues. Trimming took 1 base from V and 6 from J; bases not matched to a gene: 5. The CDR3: CASSPRATSGRANEQFF. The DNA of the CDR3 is TGTGCCAGCTCACCACGGGCGACTAGCGGGAGGGCCAATGAGCAGTTCTTC.

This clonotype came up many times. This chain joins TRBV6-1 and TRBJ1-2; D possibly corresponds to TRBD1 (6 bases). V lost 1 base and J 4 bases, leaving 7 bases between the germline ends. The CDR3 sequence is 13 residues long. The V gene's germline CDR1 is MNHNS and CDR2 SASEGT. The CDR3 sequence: CASSEEQGYGYTF. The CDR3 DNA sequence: TGTGCCAGCAGTGAAGAACAGGGCTATGGCTACACCTTC.

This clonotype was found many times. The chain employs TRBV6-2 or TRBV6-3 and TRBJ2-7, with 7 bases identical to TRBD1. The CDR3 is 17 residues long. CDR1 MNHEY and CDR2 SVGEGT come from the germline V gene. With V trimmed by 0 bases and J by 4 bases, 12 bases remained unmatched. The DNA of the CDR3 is TGTGCCAGCAGTTACTCGAGGAAACGGACAGGCCAGTACGAGCAGTACTTC. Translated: CASSYSRKRTGQYEQYF.

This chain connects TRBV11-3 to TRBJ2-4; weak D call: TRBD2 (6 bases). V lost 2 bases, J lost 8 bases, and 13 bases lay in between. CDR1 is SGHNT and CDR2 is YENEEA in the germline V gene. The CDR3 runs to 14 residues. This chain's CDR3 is CASSLTSRSYIQYF. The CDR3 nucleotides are TGTGCCAGCAGCTTAACTAGCAGGAGTTACATTCAGTACTTC.

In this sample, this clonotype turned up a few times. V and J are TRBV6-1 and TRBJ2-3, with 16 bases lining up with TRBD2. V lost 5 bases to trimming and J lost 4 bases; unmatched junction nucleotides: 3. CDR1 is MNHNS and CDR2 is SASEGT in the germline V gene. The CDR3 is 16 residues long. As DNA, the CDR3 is TGTGCCAGCAGTAGCGGGACTAGCGGGAGGGCAGATACGCAGTATTTT. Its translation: CASSSGTSGRADTQYF.

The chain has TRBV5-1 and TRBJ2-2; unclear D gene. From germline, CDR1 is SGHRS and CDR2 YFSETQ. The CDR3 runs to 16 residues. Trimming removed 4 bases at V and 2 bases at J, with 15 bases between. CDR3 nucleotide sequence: TGCGCCAGCAGCGAGATTCCTGGCGGTAACACCGGGGAGCTGTTTTTT. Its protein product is CASSEIPGGNTGELFF.